These 31 T cell receptor beta chains originate from one sample sequenced in a study of cytomegalovirus exposure and HLA in healthy donors. PCR used 60 Vbeta primers and 13 Jbeta primers. Here immunoSEQ multiplex PCR was the method, and the copy in TCRdb shows in-frame clones only, minus some. This sample's table reports around 39,000 clones. Sequences were obtained from PBMCs. These receptors all stem from a male donor in good health and CMV-seronegative.

The chain couples TRBV25-1 to TRBJ2-1; a weak D match, TRBD2 (6 bases). The CDR3 consists of 12 residues. Between the trimmed V and J ends, which lost 9 bases and 7 bases, there was a span of 13 bases. Germline CDR1 reads MGHDK; CDR2 reads SYGVNS. CDR3 region: CASSFRGNEQFF. DNA of the CDR3: TGTGCCAGTTCCTTCCGGGGGAATGAGCAGTTCTTC.

This chain uses TRBV5-1 with TRBJ2-3; D is unclear. Germline lookup yields CDR1 SGHRS and CDR2 YFSETQ. The CDR3 is 17 residues long. Trimming removed 0 bases from V and 2 bases from J, with 16 bases in between. The CDR3 here is CASSLAPSNVYTDTQYF. CDR3 coding DNA: TGCGCCAGCAGCTTGGCGCCCTCTAACGTGTACACAGATACGCAGTATTTT.

V is TRBV13 and J is TRBJ2-1, with D tentatively TRBD2 (5 bases). V was clipped by 1 base and J by 0 bases, with 7 bases between them. The CDR3 has 15 residues. Germline assignment: CDR1 PRHDT and CDR2 FYEKMQ (reference sequence). CDR3 region: CASSLVGSSYNEQFF. DNA for the CDR3: TGTGCCAGCAGCTTAGTTGGGAGCTCCTACAATGAGCAGTTCTTC.

The chain employs TRBV10-3 and TRBJ1-2; possibly TRBD1 for D (5 bases). V dropped 7 bases and J dropped 2 bases, with 8 bases sitting between them. This CDR3 has 12 amino acids. Germline CDR1 is ENHRY and CDR2 is SYGVKD. The CDR3 is CAINGGNYGYTF. CDR3 DNA sequence: TGTGCCATCAATGGGGGGAACTATGGCTACACCTTC.

This chain links TRBV7-8 with TRBJ1-4, with TRBD1 matching 9 bases. In germline, CDR1 is SGHVS, CDR2 FQNEAQ. This CDR3 is built from 17 residues. J was trimmed by 6 bases and V by 4 bases; bases with no gene match: 12. The CDR3 DNA reads TGTGCCAGCAGCTCTCAGGCCGGGACAGGGACTGATGAAAAACTGTTTTTT. Protein: CASSSQAGTGTDEKLFF.

The chain is built from TRBV30 and TRBJ2-7; maybe TRBD1 (6 bases). Per germline, CDR1 GTSNPN and CDR2 SVGIG (reference sequence). Trimming stripped 8 bases from V and 2 bases from J, with 19 bases between. This CDR3 comprises 14 residues. The CDR3 reads CAGAAGAAPYEQYF. In nucleotides, the CDR3 is TGTGCCGGCGCAGCAGGGGCCGCCCCCTACGAGCAGTACTTC.

V usage is TRBV7-9 and J usage is TRBJ2-7; the match to TRBD1 covers 9 bases. The CDR3 has 16 residues. The V gene's germline CDR1 is SEHNR and CDR2 FQNEAQ (reference sequence). The V segment lost 6 bases and the J segment 1 base; nucleotides outside the gene matches: 10. DNA for the CDR3: TGTGCCAGCAGTACTGACAGGGGGGACAGTTCCTACGAGCAGTACTTC. This translates into CASSTDRGDSSYEQYF.

The chain carries TRBV5-4 and TRBJ2-3; D not resolved. Trimming removed 4 bases from V and 2 bases from J, with 5 bases in between. The CDR3 sequence is 12 residues long. Germline V gene data show CDR1 as SGHNT and CDR2 as YYREEE (reference sequence). CDR3 amino acids: CASSISTDTQYF. The CDR3 nucleotides read TGTGCCAGCAGCATCTCCACAGATACGCAGTATTTT.

The genes are TRBV6-5 and TRBJ2-7; D gene unclear. Germline CDR1 MNHEY, CDR2 SVGAGI. The CDR3 runs 15 residues. V lost 2 bases and J lost 7, with 18 bases in between. CDR3 in amino acids: CASSYDAERLGEQYF. In DNA, the CDR3 is TGTGCCAGCAGTTACGATGCGGAAAGGCTAGGTGAGCAGTACTTC.

The rearrangement joins TRBV30 to TRBJ1-6; 9 bases align to TRBD1. Germline V gene lookup returns CDR1 GTSNPN and CDR2 SVGIG (reference sequence). CDR3 length equals 18 residues. With 4 bases clipped from V and 9 bases from J, the junction kept 19 bases outside the gene matches. Here the CDR3 DNA reads TGTGCCTGGACCACCCGGGACAGGGTATTGGTGGTCGGTTCACCCCTCCACTTT. This gives the protein CAWTTRDRVLVVGSPLHF. The whole variable domain, remainder taken from reference TRBV30 and TRBJ1-6, is SQTIHQWPATLVQPVGSPLSLECTVEGTSNPNLYWYRQAAGRGLQLLFYSVGIGQISSEVPQNLSASRPQDRQFILSSKKLLLSDSGFYLCAWTTRDRVLVVGSPLHFGNGTRLTVT.

The chain has TRBV18 and TRBJ1-3; the D gene is possibly TRBD1 (6 bases). The germline V and J ends were trimmed by 5 bases and 0 bases, with 17 bases remaining between them. In germline, CDR1 is KGHSH, CDR2 LQKENI. The CDR3 has 17 residues. Written as DNA, the CDR3 is TGTGCCAGCTCATCTATGCCCGGGACAACCTCTGGAAACACCATATATTTT. This encodes CASSSMPGTTSGNTIYF.

This sequence joins TRBV4-1 and TRBJ2-5; maybe TRBD1 (6 bases). This CDR3 has 14 residues. The germline V gene encodes CDR1 MGHRA and CDR2 YSYEKL. V lost 1 base, J lost 5 bases, and 11 bases lay in between. CDR3 amino acids: CASSQGGRGETQYF. The CDR3 nucleotides read TGCGCCAGCAGCCAAGGAGGTAGGGGGGAGACCCAGTACTTC.

The chain combines TRBV2 with TRBJ1-2; the D gene is possibly TRBD1 (5 bases). The CDR3 is 13 residues long. Germline CDR1 reads SNHLY; CDR2 reads FYNNEI. The V end lost 4 bases, the J end lost 6 bases, and 12 bases lay between the germline ends. The CDR3 region is CASSVRGGDGYTF. The CDR3 nucleotides are TGTGCCAGCAGTGTGAGGGGAGGAGATGGCTACACCTTC. Full variable domain (missing parts from reference TRBV2 and TRBJ1-2): EPEVTQTPSHQVTQMGQEVILRCVPISNHLYFYWYRQILGQKVEFLVSFYNNEISEKSEIFDDQFSVERPDGSNFTLKIRSTKLEDSAMYFCASSVRGGDGYTFGSGTRLTVV.

This sequence joins TRBV6-5 and TRBJ1-1, with 7 positions matching TRBD1. The CDR3 is made up of 16 amino acids. Germline V CDR1 and CDR2: MNHEY, SVGAGI. V lost 0 bases to trimming and J lost 4 bases; unmatched junction nucleotides: 8. CDR3 nucleotide sequence: TGTGCCAGCAGTTACTCGAAAAGGGGGCGAGTCACTGAAGCTTTCTTT. This encodes CASSYSKRGRVTEAFF.

The chain joins TRBV7-9 to TRBJ2-5; D is possibly TRBD2 (5 bases). Trimming removed 10 bases at V and 5 bases at J, with 8 bases between. Per germline, CDR1 SEHNR and CDR2 FQNEAQ (reference sequence). This CDR3 has 10 amino acids. CDR3: CATRGETQYF. CDR3 nucleotide sequence: TGTGCCACCCGAGGGGAGACCCAGTACTTC.

The chain links TRBV29-1 to TRBJ2-5, with a weak D call TRBD2 (6 bases). Per germline, CDR1 SQVTM and CDR2 ANQGSEA. This CDR3 comprises 12 residues. Between the trimmed V and J ends, which lost 4 bases and 5 bases, there was a span of 11 bases. The CDR3 nucleotides are TGCAGCGTTGGGCAGGCGGGGGAGACCCAGTACTTC. Encoded protein: CSVGQAGETQYF. The full variable domain, rest sourced from reference TRBV29-1 and TRBJ2-5, is SAVISQKPSRDICQRGTSLTIQCQVDSQVTMMFWYRQQPGQSLTLIATANQGSEATYESGFVIDKFPISRPNLTFSTLTVSNMSPEDSSIYLCSVGQAGETQYFGPGTRLLVL.

The V and J genes are TRBV6-5 and TRBJ1-2; D is ambiguous. V was clipped by 8 bases and J by 8 bases, with 15 bases between them. There are 12 residues in the CDR3. Germline CDR1 is MNHEY and CDR2 is SVGAGI. Here the CDR3 DNA reads TGTGCCAGCTCCCGGGGTGTAGAGGGCTACACCTTC. Its protein is CASSRGVEGYTF.

The chain joins TRBV5-8 to TRBJ2-2, with 7 nucleotides matching TRBD2. This CDR3 spans 14 amino acids. Trimming cost V 3 bases and J 9 bases; bases outside gene matches: 8. Germline CDR1 and CDR2: SGHTS and YDEGEE. The CDR3 protein is CASSSGGLIRELFF. The DNA for the CDR3 is TGTGCCAGCAGCTCGGGGGGACTAATCCGGGAGCTGTTTTTT.

The chain carries TRBV5-1 and TRBJ2-5; 7 positions agree with TRBD1. The DNA end is a closer match to TRBJ2-7, so the J assignment may be wrong. CDR3 size: 15 residues. Germline CDR1 SGHRS, CDR2 YFSETQ. CDR3 DNA sequence: TGCGCCAGCAGCTTGGCCGAACAGGGGAGAAGCGAGCAGTACTTC. Its protein is CASSLAEQGRSEQYF.

This chain links TRBV19 with TRBJ2-2, with 7 bases lining up with TRBD1. This CDR3 has 16 amino acids. The V and J ends lost 2 bases and 7 bases, in that order; junction bases with no gene match: 10. Germline V gene sequence: CDR1 LNHDA, CDR2 SQIVND (reference sequence). Here the CDR3 DNA reads TGTGCCAGTAGTATAAACCCTACAGGGGTCGACGGGGAGCTGTTTTTT. It yields the protein CASSINPTGVDGELFF.

The rearrangement links TRBV18 to TRBJ1-1; no clear D. Germline V lookup: CDR1 KGHSH, CDR2 LQKENI. CDR3 length equals 14 residues. Trimming removed 1 base at V and 1 base at J, with 7 bases between. This chain's CDR3 is CASSPLSENTEAFF. For the CDR3, the DNA is TGTGCCAGCTCACCACTTTCAGAGAACACTGAAGCTTTCTTT.

This rearrangement joins TRBV5-6 to TRBJ1-2; maybe TRBD1 (5 bases). Germline V lookup: CDR1 SGHDT, CDR2 YYEEEE. V shed 0 bases and J shed 4 bases, with 13 bases lying between them. The CDR3 sequence is 15 residues long. DNA of the CDR3: TGTGCCAGCAGCTTGGGCGCCGGGGGTGTCTATGGCTACACCTTC. Protein product: CASSLGAGGVYGYTF.

This chain links TRBV18 with TRBJ2-5; 9 nucleotides align to TRBD1. The germline V gene has CDR1 KGHSH and CDR2 LQKENI. The CDR3 is made up of 15 amino acids. The trim removed 4 bases at V and 2 bases at J, leaving 5 bases unmatched. In nucleotides, the CDR3 is TGTGCCAGCTCACGAGAGACAGGGGGGCAAGAGACCCAGTACTTC. This translates into CASSRETGGQETQYF.

CDR3 nucleotide sequence: TGTGCCAGCAGCCGAGAGACAGGGTTTCGCTCCGGGGCCAACGTCCTGACTTTC. This encodes CASSRETGFRSGANVLTF. The V and J genes are TRBV4-2 and TRBJ2-6, with 7 bases fitting TRBD1. This CDR3 is 18 amino acids long. J was trimmed by 4 bases and V by 4 bases; bases with no gene match: 13. CDR1 and CDR2 from the germline V gene are LGHNA and YNFKEQ.

This rearrangement joins TRBV7-8 to TRBJ1-2; tentative D call: TRBD1 (6 bases). This CDR3 region has 15 residues. Germline CDR1 and CDR2: SGHVS and FQNEAQ. V was trimmed by 0 bases and J by 4 bases, leaving 12 bases between them. In nucleotides, the CDR3 is TGTGCCAGCAGCTTAGCGAGGGGGGGTGGCTATGGCTACACCTTC. Residues: CASSLARGGGYGYTF.

The rearrangement joins TRBV28 to TRBJ1-3; D uncertain. V gave up 1 base and J gave up 0 bases, with 10 bases separating them. Per germline, CDR1 MDHEN and CDR2 SYDVKM. This CDR3 contains 16 residues. The CDR3 coding sequence is TGTGCCAGCAGTTTATTACACCACGACTCTGGAAACACCATATATTTT. Translated, it gives CASSLLHHDSGNTIYF. The complete variable domain, with remaining parts taken from reference TRBV28 and TRBJ1-3, reads DVKVTQSSRYLVKRTGEKVFLECVQDMDHENMFWYRQDPGLGLRLIYFSYDVKMKEKGDIPEGYSVSREKKERFSLILESASTNQTSMYLCASSLLHHDSGNTIYFGEGSWLTVV.

The chain uses TRBV6-4 and TRBJ1-5; 10 nucleotides align to TRBD1. The germline CDR1 and CDR2 sequences are MRHNA and SNTAGT. The CDR3 has 14 residues. The V and J ends lost 6 bases and 4 bases, in that order; junction bases with no gene match: 3. CDR3 in DNA: TGTGCCAGCAGCGGACAGGGGGGGAATCAGCCCCAGCATTTT. This codes for CASSGQGGNQPQHF.

The genes are TRBV5-6 and TRBJ2-7, with D tentatively TRBD1 (5 bases). The ends were cut back, 4 bases at V and 3 bases at J, with 14 bases in the middle. CDR1 is SGHDT, CDR2 YYEEEE, per germline. This CDR3 spans 14 amino acids. The CDR3 DNA follows: TGTGCCAGCAGCCGCAACCTGGGGCTCTACGAGCAGTACTTC. Translated, it gives CASSRNLGLYEQYF.

The chain employs TRBV9 and TRBJ2-1, with 8 positions matching TRBD2. The germline V gene encodes CDR1 SGDLS and CDR2 YYNGEE. The V segment lost 4 bases and the J segment 6 bases; nucleotides outside the gene matches: 15. This CDR3 has 17 residues. The CDR3 nucleotides read TGTGCCAGCAGCCAGGGAGGGCCGGGACTAGACGGCAATGAGCAGTTCTTC. Translation gives CASSQGGPGLDGNEQFF.

This chain uses TRBV4-1 with TRBJ1-5, with a possible D match to TRBD1 (6 bases). This CDR3 has 16 amino acids. V lost 1 base, J lost 9 bases, and 19 bases lay in between. CDR1 is MGHRA, CDR2 YSYEKL, per germline. CDR3: CASSQVAGGPGRPQHF. The DNA for the CDR3 is TGCGCCAGCAGCCAAGTTGCCGGGGGGCCCGGGAGGCCCCAGCATTTT.

The chain is built from TRBV7-9 and TRBJ1-2; TRBD1 is a possible D gene (6 bases). Trimming stripped 3 bases from V and 6 bases from J, with 8 bases between. The CDR3 contains 12 residues. Germline CDR1 is SEHNR and CDR2 is FQNEAQ (reference sequence). CDR3 amino acids: CASSLYRDGYTF. The CDR3 DNA is TGTGCCAGCAGCTTGTACAGGGATGGCTACACCTTC.